A single sample is the source of the 22 T cell receptor beta chains below, sequenced in a study of T cell changes during pregnancy in multiple sclerosis. Clones were read by immunoSEQ multiplex PCR, and TCRdb kept only the in-frame ones, dropping some. The table lists 80,000 to 130,000 clones, approximately 92% of them singletons, with 1% to 1.5% in the top ten. The sequenced sample was peripheral blood, obtained in the second trimester of pregnancy. The receptors shown here come from a female donor with multiple sclerosis, enrolled in a pregnancy study.

The chain employs TRBV5-1 and TRBJ2-7; the match to TRBD1 covers 9 bases. This CDR3 is built from 14 residues. The J segment lost 3 bases and the V segment lost 5 bases, leaving 6 bases of the junction unmatched. Germline V gives CDR1 SGHRS, CDR2 YFSETQ. The CDR3 loop is CASRLTGGIYEQYF. The CDR3 coding sequence is TGCGCCAGCAGATTGACAGGGGGTATCTACGAGCAGTACTTC.

The V and J genes are TRBV7-9 and TRBJ2-3; tentative D call: TRBD1 (5 bases). Trimming left V 1 base short and J 2 bases short, with 13 bases between. The CDR3 is 16 amino acids. Germline-derived CDR1 and CDR2 are SEHNR and FQNEAQ (reference sequence). The CDR3 here is CASSLGSQGFTDTQYF. The CDR3, as DNA: TGTGCCAGCAGCTTAGGGTCGCAGGGTTTCACAGATACGCAGTATTTT.

This clone was seen more than once but under ten times. This chain joins TRBV5-1 and TRBJ1-6; D ambiguous. The V end lost 4 bases, the J end lost 10 bases, and 15 bases lay between the germline ends. The CDR3 sequence is 14 residues long. Germline V gives CDR1 SGHRS, CDR2 YFSETQ. The CDR3 coding sequence is TGCGCCAGCAGCAGTACACCCGCGGCATCACCCCTCCACTTT. It specifies CASSSTPAASPLHF. The full variable domain, rest sourced from reference TRBV5-1 and TRBJ1-6, is KAGVTQTPRYLIKTRGQQVTLSCSPISGHRSVSWYQQTPGQGLQFLFEYFSETQRNKGNFPGRFSGRQFSNSRSEMNVSTLELGDSALYLCASSSTPAASPLHFGNGTRLTVT.

V usage is TRBV10-3 and J usage is TRBJ1-1, with 9 bases that match TRBD1. The CDR3 extends over 13 amino acids. J lost 1 base, V lost 11 bases, and 5 bases had no gene match. CDR1 and CDR2 (germline): ENHRY, SYGVKD. CDR3 residues: CAAKGQGNTEAFF. CDR3 DNA sequence: TGTGCCGCCAAGGGACAGGGGAACACTGAAGCTTTCTTT.

V usage is TRBV10-1 and J usage is TRBJ2-7, with D possibly being TRBD2 (5 bases). The germline V gene has CDR1 WNHNN and CDR2 SYGVQD (reference sequence). This CDR3 region has 14 residues. V dropped 7 bases and J dropped 4 bases, with 17 bases sitting between them. Written as DNA, the CDR3 is TGCGCCAGCACCCCTCGTGGGAGTGTTTACGAGCAGTACTTC. Translating gives CASTPRGSVYEQYF.

The chain carries TRBV19 and TRBJ1-5; D ambiguous. This CDR3 spans 13 amino acids. CDR1 and CDR2 from the germline V gene are LNHDA and SQIVND (reference sequence). Trimming took off 6 bases at V and 9 bases at J, with 15 bases between the two ends. CDR3 sequence (DNA): TGTGCCAGTAGATGGGATCGGGAGGGGCCCCAGCATTTT. This codes for CASRWDREGPQHF.

The rearrangement joins TRBV6-5 to TRBJ1-1; D call uncertain. The CDR3 is 16 amino acids. From germline, CDR1 is MNHEY and CDR2 SVGAGI. Trimming shortened V by 3 bases and J by 1 base, and 15 bases separated the two germline ends. For the CDR3, the DNA is TGTGCCAGCAGTTATATCGGGTTGAGCGCGAACACTGAAGCTTTCTTT. This translates into CASSYIGLSANTEAFF.

V is TRBV19 and J is TRBJ2-3; D is ambiguous. The CDR3 extends over 13 amino acids. V gave up 7 bases and J gave up 4 bases, with 12 bases separating them. Germline V gene sequence: CDR1 LNHDA, CDR2 SQIVND (reference sequence). The CDR3 is CASMKRFPDTQYF. As DNA, the CDR3 is TGTGCCAGTATGAAGAGATTCCCAGATACGCAGTATTTT.

In DNA form, the CDR3 reads TGTGCCTGGACGGGTCCCGGGAAAGGGGGTAGCAATCAGCCCCAGCATTTT. This encodes CAWTGPGKGGSNQPQHF. This rearrangement joins TRBV30 to TRBJ1-5; possible D gene TRBD1, 6 bases. Looked up from germline, CDR1 is GTSNPN and CDR2 is SVGIG (reference sequence). The CDR3 is 17 residues long. V was trimmed by 4 bases and J by 0 bases, leaving 19 bases between them.

CDR3 DNA sequence: TGCGCCAGCAGCGACCAACTAGCGGACTCTAACAATGAGCAGTTCTTC. Its protein is CASSDQLADSNNEQFF. This chain connects TRBV5-1 to TRBJ2-1, with TRBD2 matching over 8 bases. CDR3 length equals 16 residues. Germline trimming cut 4 bases from V and 5 bases from J; bases unmatched to any gene: 11. Germline V gene data show CDR1 as SGHRS and CDR2 as YFSETQ.

V is TRBV28 and J is TRBJ1-1; tentative D call: TRBD1 (5 bases). Germline V gene data show CDR1 as MDHEN and CDR2 as SYDVKM. The CDR3 spans 13 residues. The V and J ends lost 6 bases and 2 bases respectively, with 10 bases between them. CDR3 DNA sequence: TGTGCCAGCAGGAAGCAGGGTAACACTGAAGCTTTCTTT. Translation gives CASRKQGNTEAFF. Together with reference TRBV28 and TRBJ1-1, the CDR3 gives the full variable domain: DVKVTQSSRYLVKRTGEKVFLECVQDMDHENMFWYRQDPGLGLRLIYFSYDVKMKEKGDIPEGYSVSREKKERFSLILESASTNQTSMYLCASRKQGNTEAFFGQGTRLTVV.

V is TRBV5-1 and J is TRBJ1-1; possibly TRBD1 for D (5 bases). Germline V CDR1 and CDR2: SGHRS, YFSETQ. V lost 0 bases to trimming and J lost 6 bases, with 15 bases between them. The CDR3 totals 15 residues. The CDR3 nucleotides read TGCGCCAGCAGCTTGGGGCGGCTTGAAGGGGCTGAAGCTTTCTTT. Its protein product is CASSLGRLEGAEAFF. Based on the CDR3 plus reference TRBV5-1 and TRBJ1-1, the full variable domain is KAGVTQTPRYLIKTRGQQVTLSCSPISGHRSVSWYQQTPGQGLQFLFEYFSETQRNKGNFPGRFSGRQFSNSRSEMNVSTLELGDSALYLCASSLGRLEGAEAFFGQGTRLTVV.

V is TRBV30 and J is TRBJ2-1, with 7 bases that match TRBD1. This CDR3 is 15 amino acids long. Germline V gene lookup returns CDR1 GTSNPN and CDR2 SVGIG (reference sequence). V lost 1 base to trimming and J lost 0 bases; unmatched junction nucleotides: 3. CDR3 coding DNA: TGTGCCTGGAGTGACCGGGACAGCTCCTACAATGAGCAGTTCTTC. This sequence encodes CAWSDRDSSYNEQFF.

The chain uses TRBV19 and TRBJ2-3; 7 bases map to TRBD2. The CDR3 extends over 13 amino acids. Per the germline V gene, CDR1 is LNHDA and CDR2 is SQIVND (reference sequence). Trimming removed 8 bases from V and 7 bases from J; junction bases left unmatched: 9. CDR3: CASRVGGSHTQYF. The CDR3 bases are TGTGCCAGTCGCGTCGGGGGGAGCCATACGCAGTATTTT. Full variable domain (rest looked up from reference TRBV19 and TRBJ2-3): DGGITQSPKYLFRKEGQNVTLSCEQNLNHDAMYWYRQDPGQGLRLIYYSQIVNDFQKGDIAEGYSVSREKKESFPLTVTSAQKNPTAFYLCASRVGGSHTQYFGPGTRLTVL.

CDR3: CASSRVNGWGYTF. The CDR3 coding sequence is TGTGCCAGCAGCAGAGTTAACGGTTGGGGCTACACCTTC. The J gene is TRBJ1-2, the V gene TRBV7-9; unclear D gene. The V end was cut by 5 bases, the J end by 8 bases, with 15 bases between. The CDR3 runs to 13 residues. The germline V gene has CDR1 SEHNR and CDR2 FQNEAQ (reference sequence).

This clone was detected only once. The rearrangement joins TRBV5-6 to TRBJ1-1; 7 nucleotides line up with TRBD1. The CDR3 runs 16 residues. The trim removed 1 base at V and 2 bases at J, leaving 8 bases unmatched. Germline V lookup: CDR1 SGHDT, CDR2 YYEEEE. CDR3 nucleotides: TGTGCCAGCAGCTTGATACGGACAGGTAGTAACACTGAAGCTTTCTTT. Protein: CASSLIRTGSNTEAFF.

The rearrangement links TRBV6-1 to TRBJ1-2, with TRBD1 identical over 9 bases. The germline gives CDR1 MNHNS, CDR2 SASEGT. Unmatched junction bases numbered 7, after V lost 4 bases and J lost 4 bases. The CDR3 runs 15 residues. This CDR3 reads CASSGGTGWAYGYTF. The CDR3 DNA sequence: TGTGCCAGCAGTGGCGGGACAGGGTGGGCCTATGGCTACACCTTC.

J is TRBJ2-5 and V is TRBV19; 12 nucleotides agree with TRBD2. CDR1 LNHDA and CDR2 SQIVND come from the germline V gene (reference sequence). Trimming cost V 6 bases and J 4 bases; bases outside gene matches: 15. The CDR3 runs to 18 residues. CDR3 residues: CASSTHTLRLAGVETQYF. In DNA form, the CDR3 reads TGTGCCAGTAGCACCCATACCTTAAGACTAGCGGGAGTAGAGACCCAGTACTTC.

The chain is built from TRBV2 and TRBJ2-7; tentative D call: TRBD2 (5 bases). CDR1 and CDR2 from the germline V gene are SNHLY and FYNNEI. This CDR3 comprises 13 residues. V was shortened by 7 bases and J by 2 bases, with 12 bases between the two germline ends. CDR3 region: CASTVDGTYEQYF. The CDR3 DNA sequence: TGTGCCAGCACCGTTGACGGGACCTACGAGCAGTACTTC.

Details on this clone: This sample also contains other DNA sequences that code for the same CDR3. The V and J genes are TRBV4-1 and TRBJ1-3, with D perhaps TRBD1 (6 bases). Trimming took 0 bases from V and 0 from J, leaving 12 bases between them. The CDR3 spans 17 residues. The germline CDR1 and CDR2 sequences are MGHRA and YSYEKL. The CDR3 sequence: CASSQEGTPNSGNTIYF. CDR3 bases: TGCGCCAGCAGCCAAGAGGGGACACCAAACTCTGGAAACACCATATATTTT.

This clone was observed a single time. The chain has TRBV7-2 and TRBJ1-6; D may be TRBD1 (6 bases). V was pared by 3 bases and J by 1 base, with 13 bases between. Germline V gives CDR1 SGHTA, CDR2 FQGNSA. The CDR3 has 17 amino acids. The CDR3 protein is CASSFYTGRSYNSPLHF. CDR3 in DNA: TGTGCCAGCAGCTTCTATACAGGGCGGTCCTATAATTCACCCCTCCACTTT.

The chain couples TRBV28 to TRBJ2-7, with 8 positions matching TRBD1. V lost 5 bases and J lost 12; bases outside the gene matches: 6. In germline, CDR1 is MDHEN, CDR2 SYDVKM. The CDR3 spans 11 residues. CDR3 residues: CASSPRTGMYF. CDR3 sequence (DNA): TGTGCCAGCAGTCCTCGGACAGGGATGTACTTC.